Listed below are T cell receptor beta chains from one sample, sequenced in a study of blood T cell repertoires in COVID-19. The data were produced by immunoSEQ multiplex PCR, yet TCRdb's version contains in-frame clones alone and is incomplete. The data show more than 200,000 clones, with 84% seen just once and 10% held by the top ten. Sequencing used peripheral blood. These receptors were obtained from a woman of 80 years or more with COVID-19, enrolled during active disease. Both conserved end residues are part of each CDR3. D genes are given only for firm matches. The size entry is marked missing in some rows and otherwise reads once, few, many or a size class.

v_gene: TRBV18; abundance: -; d_gene: -; j_gene: TRBJ1-1; CDR3nt: TGTGCCAGCTCACCAACCTGGGAAGGGAGGAACACTGAAGCTTTCTTT; CDR3aa: CASSPTWEGRNTEAFF
v_gene: TRBV18; abundance: -; d_gene: TRBD1; j_gene: TRBJ1-1; CDR3nt: TGTGCCAGCTCACCACCTGCAGGGGGCCTATACACTGAAGCTTTCTTT; CDR3aa: CASSPPAGGLYTEAFF
v_gene: TRBV2; abundance: -; d_gene: TRBD1; j_gene: TRBJ1-3; CDR3nt: TGTGCCGTCTCACAGGGGTCTGGAAACACCATATATTTT; CDR3aa: CAVSQGSGNTIYF
v_gene: TRBV12-3/TRBV12-4; abundance: once; d_gene: TRBD1; j_gene: TRBJ2-4; CDR3nt: TGTGCCAGCAGTCGACAGGGCGGTGGCATTCAGTACTTC; CDR3aa: CASSRQGGGIQYF
v_gene: TRBV4-1; abundance: -; d_gene: -; j_gene: TRBJ1-1; CDR3nt: TGCGCCAGCAGCCAAGATAACAGGAACACTGAAGCTTTCTTT; CDR3aa: CASSQDNRNTEAFF
v_gene: TRBV5-1; abundance: few; d_gene: -; j_gene: TRBJ1-2; CDR3nt: TGCGCCAGCAGGGCACAGAACGATTATGGCTACACCTTC; CDR3aa: CASRAQNDYGYTF
v_gene: TRBV28; abundance: -; d_gene: TRBD1; j_gene: TRBJ1-2; CDR3nt: TGTGCCAGCAGAGCTACAGGGGGCAATAGCTATGGCTACACCTTC; CDR3aa: CASRATGGNSYGYTF
v_gene: TRBV6-1; abundance: -; d_gene: TRBD1; j_gene: TRBJ1-1; CDR3nt: TGTGCCAGCAGTGCTCCGGCCGGGACAGGGGCGAACACTGAAGCTTTCTTT; CDR3aa: CASSAPAGTGANTEAFF
v_gene: TRBV9; abundance: -; d_gene: -; j_gene: TRBJ2-2; CDR3nt: TGTGCCAGCAGCGTACTTCTGGGACTTAGCACCGGGGAGCTGTTTTTT; CDR3aa: CASSVLLGLSTGELFF
v_gene: TRBV19; abundance: -; d_gene: -; j_gene: TRBJ2-7; CDR3nt: TGTGCCAGCTCAGGGGTCAGAGGCTACGAGCAGTACTTC; CDR3aa: CASSGVRGYEQYF
v_gene: TRBV18; abundance: -; d_gene: -; j_gene: TRBJ1-1; CDR3nt: TGTGCCAGCTCACCATTCCGAGGGGGAAAGAACACTGAAGCTTTCTTT; CDR3aa: CASSPFRGGKNTEAFF